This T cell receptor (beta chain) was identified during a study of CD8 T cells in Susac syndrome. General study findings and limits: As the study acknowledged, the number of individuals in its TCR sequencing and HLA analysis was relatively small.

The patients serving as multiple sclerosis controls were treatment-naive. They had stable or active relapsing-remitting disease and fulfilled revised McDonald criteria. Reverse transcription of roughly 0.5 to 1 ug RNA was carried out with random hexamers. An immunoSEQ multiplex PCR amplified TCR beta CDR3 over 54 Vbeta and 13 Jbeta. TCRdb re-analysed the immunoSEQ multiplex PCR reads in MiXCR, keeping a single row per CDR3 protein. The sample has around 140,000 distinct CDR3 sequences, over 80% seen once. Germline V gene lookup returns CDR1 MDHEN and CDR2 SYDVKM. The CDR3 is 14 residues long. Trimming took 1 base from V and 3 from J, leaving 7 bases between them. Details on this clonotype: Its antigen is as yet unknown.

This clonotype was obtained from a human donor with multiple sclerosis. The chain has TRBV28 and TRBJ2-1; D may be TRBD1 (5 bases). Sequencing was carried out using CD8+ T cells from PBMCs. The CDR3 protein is CASSLFDSYNEQFF. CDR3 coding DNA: TGTGCCAGCAGTTTATTTGACAGCTACAATGAGCAGTTCTTC.